The source of this TCR beta chain is a study of tumor and adjacent non-tumor tissue in lung cancer. Study context: Histology: about a dozen adenocarcinoma, a couple of squamous cell carcinoma, 1 small cell lung cancer. The patients, roughly eleven men and four to six women, were roughly 30 to 76 with stage I to III disease. Each sample yielded approximately 4 million productive TCRbeta reads on average.

Points on this clonotype: Compared with germline, one end of the junction differs, possibly owing to a read error.

This sample's RNA came from whole unsorted tissue. The normal lung tissue was taken more than 3 cm from the tumor edge. Three rounds of nested PCR, following a modified ARM-PCR protocol, produced the TCRbeta library. Using its own MiXCR run on the multiplex PCR reads, TCRdb lists one record per CDR3 protein. The repertoire includes tens of thousands of distinct CDR3 sequences, 76% of them detected once, and about two fifths sits in the top ten. The CDR3 extends over 16 amino acids. The germline V gene encodes CDR1 MGHRA and CDR2 YSYEKL. The TCR was taken from a man between 65 and 79 years old with non-small cell lung cancer. Sequences were obtained from distant non-tumor lung tissue. V usage is TRBV4-1 and J usage is TRBJ2-7; TRBD2 aligns across 8 bases. The CDR3 sequence is CAISMTQAGEGDEQYF. The CDR3, as DNA: TGCGCCATCAGCATGACACAAGCGGGAGAGGGGGACGAGCAGTACTTC.